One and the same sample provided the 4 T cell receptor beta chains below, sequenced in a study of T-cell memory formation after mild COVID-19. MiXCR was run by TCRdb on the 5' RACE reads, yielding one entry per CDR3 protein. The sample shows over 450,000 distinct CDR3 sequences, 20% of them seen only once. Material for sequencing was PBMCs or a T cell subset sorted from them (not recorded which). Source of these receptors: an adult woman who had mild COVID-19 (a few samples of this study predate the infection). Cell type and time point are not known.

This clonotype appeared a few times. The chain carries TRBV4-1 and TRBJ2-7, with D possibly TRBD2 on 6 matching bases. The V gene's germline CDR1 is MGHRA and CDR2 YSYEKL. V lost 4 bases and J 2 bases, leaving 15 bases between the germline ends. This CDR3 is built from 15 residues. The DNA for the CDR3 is TGCGCCAGCAGCCTCTGGGCGGGGAAGACCTACGAGCAGTACTTC. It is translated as CASSLWAGKTYEQYF.

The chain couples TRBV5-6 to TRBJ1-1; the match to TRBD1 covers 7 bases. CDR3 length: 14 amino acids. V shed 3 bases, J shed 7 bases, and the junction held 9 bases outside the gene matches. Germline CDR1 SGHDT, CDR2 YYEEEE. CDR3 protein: CASSYLDRPDEAFF. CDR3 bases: TGTGCCAGCAGCTACTTGGACAGGCCAGATGAAGCTTTCTTT.

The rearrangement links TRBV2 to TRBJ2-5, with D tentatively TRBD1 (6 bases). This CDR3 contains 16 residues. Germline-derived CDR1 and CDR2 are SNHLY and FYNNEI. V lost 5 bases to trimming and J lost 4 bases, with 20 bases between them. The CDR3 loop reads CASSPQGLVLGETQYF. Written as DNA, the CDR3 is TGTGCCAGCAGTCCCCAGGGGCTTGTGTTAGGAGAGACCCAGTACTTC.

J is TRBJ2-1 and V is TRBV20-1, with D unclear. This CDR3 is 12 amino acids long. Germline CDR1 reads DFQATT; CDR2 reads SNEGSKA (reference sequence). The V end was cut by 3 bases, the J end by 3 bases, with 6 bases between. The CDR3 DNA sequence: TGCAGTGCTAGGCCGCTCTACAATGAGCAGTTCTTC. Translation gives CSARPLYNEQFF.